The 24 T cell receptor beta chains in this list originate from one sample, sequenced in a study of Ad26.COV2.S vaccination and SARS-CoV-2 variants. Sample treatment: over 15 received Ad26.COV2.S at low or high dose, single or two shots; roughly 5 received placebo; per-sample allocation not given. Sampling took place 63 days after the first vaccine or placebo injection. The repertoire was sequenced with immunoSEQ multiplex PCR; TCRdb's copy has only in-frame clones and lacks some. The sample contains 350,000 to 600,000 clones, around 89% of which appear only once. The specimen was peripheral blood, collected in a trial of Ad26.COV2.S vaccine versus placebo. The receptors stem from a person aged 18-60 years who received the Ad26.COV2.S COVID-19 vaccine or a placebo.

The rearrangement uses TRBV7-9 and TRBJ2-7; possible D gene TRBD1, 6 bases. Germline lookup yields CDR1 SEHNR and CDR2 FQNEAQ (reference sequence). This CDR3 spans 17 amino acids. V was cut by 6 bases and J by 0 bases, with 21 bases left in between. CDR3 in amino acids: CASSYYPGHLSSYEQYF. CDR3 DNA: TGTGCCAGCAGTTATTACCCGGGACATCTGAGCTCCTACGAGCAGTACTTC.

The CDR3 DNA reads as TGCAGCGTTGAAGTTACTGCGAGCTCCTACGAGCAGTACTTC. Translation gives CSVEVTASSYEQYF. The genes are TRBV29-1 and TRBJ2-7; D uncertain. The CDR3 has 14 residues. Germline V CDR1 and CDR2: SQVTM, ANQGSEA. Between the trimmed V and J ends, which lost 1 base and 0 bases, there was a span of 10 bases.

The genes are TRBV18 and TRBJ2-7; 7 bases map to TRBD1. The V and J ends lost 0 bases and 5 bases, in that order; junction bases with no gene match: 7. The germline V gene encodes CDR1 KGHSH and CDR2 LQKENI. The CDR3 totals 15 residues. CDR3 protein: CASSPPGTAIHEQYF. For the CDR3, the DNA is TGTGCCAGCTCACCACCGGGGACAGCAATCCACGAGCAGTACTTC.

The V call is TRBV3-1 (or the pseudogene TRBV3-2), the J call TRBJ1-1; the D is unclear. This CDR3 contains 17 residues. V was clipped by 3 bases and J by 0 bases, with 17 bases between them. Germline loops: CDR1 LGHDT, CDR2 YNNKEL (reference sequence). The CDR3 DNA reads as TGTGCCAGCAGCCAGGTTGACGTGCATAGATTGAACACTGAAGCTTTCTTT. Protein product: CASSQVDVHRLNTEAFF.

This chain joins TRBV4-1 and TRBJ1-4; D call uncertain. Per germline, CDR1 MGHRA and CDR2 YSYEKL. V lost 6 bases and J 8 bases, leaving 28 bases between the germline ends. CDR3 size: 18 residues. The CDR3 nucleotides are TGCGCCAGCAGTCCCTCAGCTCTGTTTTTCGCCAAAAGAGAAAAACTGTTTTTT. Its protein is CASSPSALFFAKREKLFF.

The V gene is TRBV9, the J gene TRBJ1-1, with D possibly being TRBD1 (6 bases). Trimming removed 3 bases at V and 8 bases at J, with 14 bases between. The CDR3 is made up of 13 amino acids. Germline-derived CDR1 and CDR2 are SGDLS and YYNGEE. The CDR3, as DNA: TGTGCCAGCAGCGCTGGCCAGGGGTTGGAAGCTTTCTTT. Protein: CASSAGQGLEAFF. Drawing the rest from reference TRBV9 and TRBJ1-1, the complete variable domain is DSGVTQTPKHLITATGQRVTLRCSPRSGDLSVYWYQQSLDQGLQFLIQYYNGEERAKGNILERFSAQQFPDLHSELNLSSLELGDSALYFCASSAGQGLEAFFGQGTRLTVV.

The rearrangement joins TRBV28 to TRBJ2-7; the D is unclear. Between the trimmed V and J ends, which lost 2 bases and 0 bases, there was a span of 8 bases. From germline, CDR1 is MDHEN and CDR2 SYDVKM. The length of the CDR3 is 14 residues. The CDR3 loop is CASSLDWYSYEQYF. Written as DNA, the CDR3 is TGTGCCAGCAGTTTAGATTGGTACTCCTACGAGCAGTACTTC.

The CDR3 coding sequence is TGTGCCAGCAGCCAAGGAGGGGGACAGGTGGAAAAACTGTTTTTT. Its translation is CASSQGGGQVEKLFF. V is TRBV3-1 (or the pseudogene TRBV3-2) and J is TRBJ1-4, with TRBD1 matching over 8 bases. Germline V gene sequence: CDR1 LGHDT, CDR2 YNNKEL (reference sequence). V shed 1 base and J 8 bases; nucleotides not matched to a gene: 6. This CDR3 contains 15 residues.

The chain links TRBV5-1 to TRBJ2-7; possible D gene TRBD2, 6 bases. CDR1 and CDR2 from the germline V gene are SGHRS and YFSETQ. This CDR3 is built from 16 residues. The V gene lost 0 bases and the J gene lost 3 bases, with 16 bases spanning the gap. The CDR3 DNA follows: TGCGCCAGCAGCTTGGATGCCTCGCGGGGTCGCTACGAGCAGTACTTC. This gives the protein CASSLDASRGRYEQYF.

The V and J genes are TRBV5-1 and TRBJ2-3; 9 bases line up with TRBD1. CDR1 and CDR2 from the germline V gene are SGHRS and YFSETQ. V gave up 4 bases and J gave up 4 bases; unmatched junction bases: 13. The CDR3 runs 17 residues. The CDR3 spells CASSPLITGGIADTQYF. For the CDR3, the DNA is TGCGCCAGCAGCCCACTGATTACAGGGGGCATCGCAGATACGCAGTATTTT.

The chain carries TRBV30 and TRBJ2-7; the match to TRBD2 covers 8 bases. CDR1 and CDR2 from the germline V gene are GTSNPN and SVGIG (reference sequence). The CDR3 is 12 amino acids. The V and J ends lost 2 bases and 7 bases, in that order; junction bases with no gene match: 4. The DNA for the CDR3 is TGTGCCTGGAGTCCTCCGGGGGGGGAGCAGTACTTC. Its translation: CAWSPPGGEQYF.

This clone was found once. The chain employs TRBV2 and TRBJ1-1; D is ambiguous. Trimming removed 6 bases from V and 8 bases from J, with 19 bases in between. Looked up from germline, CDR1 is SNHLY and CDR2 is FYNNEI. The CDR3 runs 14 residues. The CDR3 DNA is TGTGCCAGCAGACCAACGGCCGGACGGATAGAAGCTTTCTTT. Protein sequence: CASRPTAGRIEAFF.

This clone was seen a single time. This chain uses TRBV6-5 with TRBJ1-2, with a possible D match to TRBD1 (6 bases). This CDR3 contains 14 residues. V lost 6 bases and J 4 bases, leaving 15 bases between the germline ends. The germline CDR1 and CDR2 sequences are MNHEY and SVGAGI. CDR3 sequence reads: CASRDGGQIYGYTF. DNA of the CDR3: TGTGCCAGCAGAGATGGCGGACAGATCTATGGCTACACCTTC.

CDR3 nucleotides: TGTGCCAGCAGCTCGGGACAGAGGATGGACACCATATATTTT. Translating gives CASSSGQRMDTIYF. The chain uses TRBV7-9 and TRBJ1-3; TRBD1 matches at 7 bases. Losses at the gene ends were 4 bases for V and 8 bases for J; bases not matched to a gene: 8. Germline CDR1 is SEHNR and CDR2 is FQNEAQ (reference sequence). The CDR3 has 14 residues. Full variable domain (remainder filled in from reference TRBV7-9 and TRBJ1-3): DTGVSQNPRHKITKRGQNVTFRCDPISEHNRLYWYRQTLGQGPEFLTYFQNEAQLEKSRLLSDRFSAERPKGSFSTLEIQRTEQGDSAMYLCASSSGQRMDTIYFGEGSWLTVV.

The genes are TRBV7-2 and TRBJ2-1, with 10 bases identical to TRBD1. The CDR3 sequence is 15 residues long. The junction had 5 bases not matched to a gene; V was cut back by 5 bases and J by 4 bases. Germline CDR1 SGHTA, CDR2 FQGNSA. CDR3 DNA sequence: TGTGCCAGCAGCGCCGGGACAGGGGCATACAATGAGCAGTTCTTC. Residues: CASSAGTGAYNEQFF.

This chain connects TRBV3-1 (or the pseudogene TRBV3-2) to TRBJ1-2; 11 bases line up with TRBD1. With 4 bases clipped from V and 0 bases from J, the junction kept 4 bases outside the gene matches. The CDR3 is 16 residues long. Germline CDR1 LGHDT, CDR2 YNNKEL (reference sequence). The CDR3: CASSRWDRGSNYGYTF. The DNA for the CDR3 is TGTGCCAGCAGCCGGTGGGACAGGGGGTCTAACTATGGCTACACCTTC.

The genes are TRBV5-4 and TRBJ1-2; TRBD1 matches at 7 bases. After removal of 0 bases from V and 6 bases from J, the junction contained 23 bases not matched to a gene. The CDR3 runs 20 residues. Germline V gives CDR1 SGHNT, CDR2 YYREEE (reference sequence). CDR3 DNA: TGTGCCAGCAGCTTGGGGCCTCCCCTGGGAAGGATCAGGACAGGTGATGGCTACACCTTC. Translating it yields CASSLGPPLGRIRTGDGYTF.

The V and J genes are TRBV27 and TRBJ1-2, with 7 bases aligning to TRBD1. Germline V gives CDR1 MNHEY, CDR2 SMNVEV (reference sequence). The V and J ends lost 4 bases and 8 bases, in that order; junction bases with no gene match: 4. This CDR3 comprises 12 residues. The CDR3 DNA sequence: TGTGCCAGCAGTTCCCGACAGGGAGGCTACACCTTC. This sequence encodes CASSSRQGGYTF.

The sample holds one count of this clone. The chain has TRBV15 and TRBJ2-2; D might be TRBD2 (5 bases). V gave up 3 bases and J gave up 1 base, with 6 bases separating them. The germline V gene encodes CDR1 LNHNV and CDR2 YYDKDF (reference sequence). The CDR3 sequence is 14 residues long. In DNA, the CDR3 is TGTGCCACCAGCAGGAGGGAGAACACCGGGGAGCTGTTTTTT. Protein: CATSRRENTGELFF.

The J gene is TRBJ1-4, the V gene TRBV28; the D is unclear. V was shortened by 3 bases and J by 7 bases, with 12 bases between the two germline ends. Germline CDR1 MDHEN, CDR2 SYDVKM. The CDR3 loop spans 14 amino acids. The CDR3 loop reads CASSLSGIAEKLFF. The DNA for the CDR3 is TGTGCCAGCAGTTTGAGTGGAATTGCTGAAAAACTGTTTTTT.

CDR3 nucleotides: TGTGCCAGCAGTGAAGGGGATGCCAGGGGCTACGAGCAGTACTTC. Translated, it gives CASSEGDARGYEQYF. This chain uses TRBV2 with TRBJ2-7; D possibly corresponds to TRBD1 (6 bases). The CDR3 runs 15 residues. From germline, CDR1 is SNHLY and CDR2 FYNNEI. Trimming removed 1 base from V and 3 bases from J, with 13 bases in between.

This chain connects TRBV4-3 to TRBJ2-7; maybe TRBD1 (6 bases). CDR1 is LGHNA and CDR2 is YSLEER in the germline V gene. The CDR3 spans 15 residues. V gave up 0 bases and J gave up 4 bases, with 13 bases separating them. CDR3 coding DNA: TGCGCCAGCAGCCAAGAATCGCAGGGACATTACGAGCAGTACTTC. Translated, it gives CASSQESQGHYEQYF.

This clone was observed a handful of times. CDR3 sequence reads: CASSLLAGGQPQHF. The CDR3 coding sequence is TGTGCCAGCAGTTTACTGGCAGGGGGCCAGCCCCAGCATTTT. The chain has TRBV28 and TRBJ1-5, with 8 bases that match TRBD1. The CDR3 contains 14 residues. The V gene's germline CDR1 is MDHEN and CDR2 SYDVKM. The J segment lost 7 bases and the V segment lost 2 bases, leaving 4 bases of the junction unmatched.

CDR3 bases: TGCGCCAGCAGCTTTACAGGGACTGAAGCTTTCTTT. Its translation: CASSFTGTEAFF. The V call is TRBV5-1, the J call TRBJ1-1; the D gene is possibly TRBD1 (6 bases). The CDR3 spans 12 residues. In germline, CDR1 is SGHRS, CDR2 YFSETQ. Trimming left V 2 bases short and J 5 bases short, with 7 bases between.